These T cell receptor beta chains were read from a single sample in a study of CD4+ T cells in melanoma. The method was immunoSEQ multiplex PCR; TCRdb's version includes in-frame clones alone and lacks a portion of them. The sample has about 140,000 clones, around nine tenths seen once. The receptors shown here come from a human donor with melanoma. CDR3s leave out the opening cysteine and the closing phenylalanine or tryptophan. Fields, in order: V gene, D gene, J gene, CDR3 protein. D genes are given only for firm matches.

>TRBV5-4|NA|TRBJ2-1
ASSLDPNEQF
>TRBV5-1|NA|TRBJ1-1
ASSSSSRVGEAF
>TRBV15|NA|TRBJ2-3
ATSRDVGRRTDTQY
>TRBV11-1|NA|TRBJ2-3
ASSLGIPIADTQY
>TRBV6-5|NA|TRBJ1-1
ASSYGGGGSNTEAF
>TRBV4-2|TRBD2|TRBJ2-5
ASSQDGWRGAQETQY
>TRBV5-1|NA|TRBJ2-7
ASSLEGPPDEQY
>TRBV5-4|NA|TRBJ2-7
ASSLHEQY
>TRBV4-1|TRBD1|TRBJ1-2
ASSQDGDRVYGYT
>TRBV5-1|NA|TRBJ1-6
ASSLESGQLH
>TRBV18|NA|TRBJ1-1
ASSSDRTGTEAF
>TRBV7-9|NA|TRBJ1-1
ASSLVSGDTEAF
>TRBV5-1|NA|TRBJ1-2
ASSKRVAGDYGYT
>TRBV5-5|NA|TRBJ2-5
ASSLAPVNQETQY
>TRBV7-9|TRBD1|TRBJ2-4
ASSIRQGATENIQY